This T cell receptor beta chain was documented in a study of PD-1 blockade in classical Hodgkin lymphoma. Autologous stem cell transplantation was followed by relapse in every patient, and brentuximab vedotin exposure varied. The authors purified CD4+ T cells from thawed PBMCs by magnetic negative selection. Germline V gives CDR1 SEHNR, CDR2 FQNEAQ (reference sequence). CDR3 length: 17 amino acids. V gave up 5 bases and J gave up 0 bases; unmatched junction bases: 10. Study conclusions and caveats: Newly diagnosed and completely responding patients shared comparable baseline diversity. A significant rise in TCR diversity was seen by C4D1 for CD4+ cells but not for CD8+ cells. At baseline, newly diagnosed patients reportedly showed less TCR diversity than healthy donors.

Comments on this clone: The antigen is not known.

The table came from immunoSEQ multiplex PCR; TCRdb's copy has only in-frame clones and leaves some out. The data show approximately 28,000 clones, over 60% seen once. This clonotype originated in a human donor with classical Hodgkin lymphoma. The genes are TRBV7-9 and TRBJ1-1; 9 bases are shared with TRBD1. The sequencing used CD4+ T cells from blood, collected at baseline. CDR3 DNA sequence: TGTGCCAGCAGCCGTAGACAGGGGGTTACTATGAACACTGAAGCTTTCTTT. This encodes CASSRRQGVTMNTEAFF.